This TCR beta chain was documented in a study of T cell responses to AZD1222 COVID-19 vaccine. Study summary: Timing groups of about 4 and about 12 weeks for second doses were pooled.

Using immunoSEQ multiplex PCR, the repertoire was profiled, and TCRdb retains in-frame clones only, with some absent. The sample has roughly 160,000 clones, 90% seen once; the top ten hold over 1.2%. About this clone: Its antigen is currently unknown.

The study, taken as a whole, reports: Most donors were white British and more were female, and clonal diversity was possibly underestimated.

This clonotype was sampled from an adult in good health. Sequenced here: peripheral blood, sampled on day 0 of AZD1222 vaccination.

As DNA, the CDR3 is TGTGCCAGCAGTTTATCTTATCTGCCCGAAAAACTGTTTTTT. Translation: CASSLSYLPEKLFF. V gene TRBV27 combines with J gene TRBJ1-4; unclear D gene. This CDR3 has 14 amino acids. V was trimmed by 0 bases and J by 8 bases, leaving 10 bases between them. Germline assignment: CDR1 MNHEY and CDR2 SMNVEV (reference sequence).